These 19 T cell receptor beta chains were sequenced from one sample in a study of CD8+ T cells in alopecia areata. The sample's treatment: oral pan-JAK inhibitor, 5-10 mg twice daily. cDNA reverse transcribed from extracted RNA served as the sequencing template. The table came from immunoSEQ multiplex PCR; TCRdb's copy has only in-frame clones and leaves some out. Altogether 120,000 to 150,000 clones are present, 82% being singletons, with the ten largest covering 20% to 25%. The specimen comprised CD8+ T cells sorted from blood, sampled at week 4, from a patient treated with tofacitinib. The receptor source for this set is a human donor with alopecia areata.

CDR3 DNA: TGTGCCGGGGGGGCCACAGATACGCAGTATTTT. It specifies CAGGATDTQYF. V is TRBV7-9 and J is TRBJ2-3; TRBD2 is a possible D gene (7 bases). Germline loops: CDR1 SEHNR, CDR2 FQNEAQ (reference sequence). V was trimmed by 11 bases and J by 2 bases, leaving 8 bases between them. The CDR3 is 11 amino acids.

This chain links TRBV29-1 with TRBJ2-3, with unresolved D. V was trimmed by 6 bases and J by 3 bases, leaving 10 bases between them. The length of the CDR3 is 12 residues. Germline loops: CDR1 SQVTM, CDR2 ANQGSEA. CDR3 sequence reads: CSVLRPTDTQYF. The CDR3 nucleotides read TGCAGCGTCCTTCGGCCGACAGATACGCAGTATTTT.

This chain links TRBV29-1 with TRBJ1-3; tentatively, D is TRBD1 (5 bases). V was pared by 1 base and J by 2 bases, with 15 bases between. The CDR3 sequence is 16 residues long. Germline lookup yields CDR1 SQVTM and CDR2 ANQGSEA. DNA of the CDR3: TGCAGCGTTGAAGTTTACCTGGGGGGGACTGGAAACACCATATATTTT. Translated: CSVEVYLGGTGNTIYF.

This chain links TRBV4-3 with TRBJ2-5; 10 nucleotides match TRBD1. J gave up 5 bases and V 3 bases, and 6 bases lay outside the gene matches. Germline CDR1 is LGHNA and CDR2 is YSLEER. This CDR3 is built from 15 residues. The CDR3 reads CASSHSTGGGETQYF. The CDR3 DNA reads as TGCGCCAGCAGCCACTCGACAGGGGGCGGTGAGACCCAGTACTTC.

The V gene is TRBV25-1, the J gene TRBJ2-7; 7 bases are shared with TRBD1. The V and J ends lost 1 base and 0 bases, in that order; junction bases with no gene match: 3. The CDR3 runs to 15 residues. The germline V gene has CDR1 MGHDK and CDR2 SYGVNS. The CDR3 protein is CASSEWTGDSYEQYF. CDR3 DNA sequence: TGTGCCAGCAGTGAATGGACAGGTGACTCCTACGAGCAGTACTTC.

The chain joins TRBV19 to TRBJ1-1; D gene ambiguous. V was shortened by 8 bases and J by 2 bases, with 12 bases between the two germline ends. The germline V gene encodes CDR1 LNHDA and CDR2 SQIVND (reference sequence). The CDR3 length is 13 residues. The CDR3 coding sequence is TGTGCCAGTTCCTCCACACGTAACACTGAAGCTTTCTTT. It is translated as CASSSTRNTEAFF.

Concerning this clone itself: Other nucleotide sequences from this sample produce the same CDR3. The J gene is TRBJ2-7, the V gene TRBV13; D is unresolved. Trimming took off 3 bases at V and 5 bases at J, with 5 bases between the two ends. The CDR3 covers 11 residues. CDR1 is PRHDT, CDR2 FYEKMQ, per germline (reference sequence). The CDR3 spells CASSFSDEQYF. CDR3 sequence (DNA): TGTGCCAGCAGCTTTTCAGACGAGCAGTACTTC.

This chain joins TRBV4-1 and TRBJ2-5; TRBD1 aligns across 12 bases. This CDR3 spans 17 amino acids. The V segment lost 3 bases and the J segment 0 bases; nucleotides outside the gene matches: 5. Germline assignment: CDR1 MGHRA and CDR2 YSYEKL. The CDR3 sequence is CASSHPGQGAYQETQYF. The CDR3 DNA follows: TGCGCCAGCAGCCACCCGGGACAGGGGGCCTACCAAGAGACCCAGTACTTC.

There are a few counts of this clone. This chain uses TRBV4-1 with TRBJ2-1, with D possibly TRBD2 on 5 matching bases. The CDR3 is made up of 13 amino acids. Germline V CDR1 and CDR2: MGHRA, YSYEKL. The V and J ends lost 0 bases and 10 bases respectively, with 10 bases between them. CDR3 sequence (DNA): TGCGCCAGCAGCCAAGAGAGGGTCACAGAGCAGTTCTTC. Amino acid sequence: CASSQERVTEQFF.

The chain uses TRBV6-5 and TRBJ1-1; 11 bases match TRBD1. CDR1 is MNHEY and CDR2 is SVGAGI in the germline V gene. There are 14 residues in the CDR3. Trimming removed 7 bases from V and 4 bases from J; junction bases left unmatched: 5. CDR3 coding DNA: TGTGCCAGCACCCTAGGGACAGGGGGCACTGAAGCTTTCTTT. Its protein product is CASTLGTGGTEAFF.

Only one count was recorded for this clone. The chain is built from TRBV6-1 and TRBJ2-7; weak D call: TRBD2 (7 bases). V was trimmed by 7 bases and J by 1 base, leaving 8 bases between them. The CDR3 contains 12 residues. CDR1 and CDR2 from the germline V gene are MNHNS and SASEGT. The CDR3 spells CASKGGSYEQYF. The DNA of the CDR3 is TGTGCCAGCAAGGGGGGGTCCTACGAGCAGTACTTC.

This clone came up a few times. The chain has TRBV30 and TRBJ1-5; D is ambiguous. Germline loops: CDR1 GTSNPN, CDR2 SVGIG (reference sequence). This CDR3 has 12 amino acids. Trimming took off 2 bases at V and 7 bases at J, with 9 bases between the two ends. CDR3 amino acids: CAWSSGGQPQHF. CDR3 sequence (DNA): TGTGCCTGGAGTTCAGGAGGGCAGCCCCAGCATTTT.

The chain couples TRBV6-5 to TRBJ2-7, with TRBD2 as a possible D gene (5 bases). This CDR3 region has 15 residues. Looked up from germline, CDR1 is MNHEY and CDR2 is SVGAGI. V dropped 2 bases and J dropped 4 bases, with 15 bases sitting between them. The CDR3 DNA reads TGTGCCAGCAGTTACCGGGTCGACGGGAAATACGAGCAGTACTTC. Protein: CASSYRVDGKYEQYF.

CDR3 bases: TGCGCCAGCAGCTTGGACAGGGGGTCTAGCACAGATACGCAGTATTTT. As protein: CASSLDRGSSTDTQYF. The chain recombines TRBV5-1 with TRBJ2-3; 8 bases map to TRBD1. The germline CDR1 and CDR2 sequences are SGHRS and YFSETQ. Germline trimming cut 0 bases from V and 0 bases from J; bases unmatched to any gene: 3. The CDR3 consists of 16 residues.

Points on this clone: A read error may produce the germline difference seen at one junction end. J is TRBJ2-7 and V is TRBV7-7; 12 nucleotides line up with TRBD1. Germline CDR1 and CDR2: SSHAT and FNYEAQ (reference sequence). This CDR3 is 14 amino acids long. The CDR3 bases are TGTGCTAGCAGCTTGGGACAGGGGGCGGACGAGCAGTACTTC. Its translation: CASSLGQGADEQYF.

V and J are TRBV5-6 and TRBJ1-2; unclear D gene. V lost 0 bases, J lost 7 bases, and 19 bases lay in between. Germline lookup yields CDR1 SGHDT and CDR2 YYEEEE. The CDR3 spans 16 residues. For the CDR3, the DNA is TGTGCCAGCAGCTTGGCCCATCTGACGGCTGAAAGTGGCTACACCTTC. Its translation: CASSLAHLTAESGYTF.

This clone was seen more than once but under ten times. This chain joins TRBV13 and TRBJ1-3; possibly TRBD1 for D (5 bases). The germline V gene encodes CDR1 PRHDT and CDR2 FYEKMQ (reference sequence). The V and J ends lost 3 bases and 3 bases respectively, with 9 bases between them. This CDR3 is 14 amino acids long. The DNA of the CDR3 is TGTGCCAGCAGCTTGGGGACGGGTGGAAACACCATATATTTT. It encodes CASSLGTGGNTIYF.

The chain links TRBV27 to TRBJ2-7, with unresolved D. Trimming took 2 bases from V and 3 from J, leaving 11 bases between them. CDR1 and CDR2 from the germline V gene are MNHEY and SMNVEV (reference sequence). The CDR3 consists of 14 residues. The CDR3 bases are TGTGCCAGCAGTTTAGCGGCTGGAGACTACGAGCAGTACTTC. Amino acids: CASSLAAGDYEQYF.

The gene calls are TRBV4-1 and TRBJ2-7; D is possibly TRBD1 or TRBD2 (6 bases each). The CDR3 contains 16 residues. Germline lookup yields CDR1 MGHRA and CDR2 YSYEKL. Trimming stripped 0 bases from V and 2 bases from J, with 14 bases between. CDR3: CASSQEYGGAAYEQYF. The CDR3, as DNA: TGCGCCAGCAGCCAAGAATACGGGGGCGCCGCCTACGAGCAGTACTTC.